This T cell receptor beta chain was recovered during a study of siplizumab effects on memory and regulatory T cells. Using immunoSEQ multiplex PCR, the repertoire was profiled, and TCRdb retains in-frame clones only, with some absent. The sample has some 110,000 clones; around 94% are singletons. Trimming removed 6 bases at V and 4 bases at J, with 16 bases between. Germline CDR1 reads SGHNT; CDR2 reads YYREEE (reference sequence). The CDR3 spans 14 residues. This clone was recorded once. The gene calls are TRBV5-4 and TRBJ1-2; tentatively, D is TRBD1 (6 bases). Sequencing was carried out using non-Treg CD4+ T cells sorted from blood. The clonotype comes from a human donor in good health. The CDR3 region is CASNSDSGFYGYTF. In nucleotides, the CDR3 is TGTGCCAGCAATTCGGACAGCGGTTTCTATGGCTACACCTTC.